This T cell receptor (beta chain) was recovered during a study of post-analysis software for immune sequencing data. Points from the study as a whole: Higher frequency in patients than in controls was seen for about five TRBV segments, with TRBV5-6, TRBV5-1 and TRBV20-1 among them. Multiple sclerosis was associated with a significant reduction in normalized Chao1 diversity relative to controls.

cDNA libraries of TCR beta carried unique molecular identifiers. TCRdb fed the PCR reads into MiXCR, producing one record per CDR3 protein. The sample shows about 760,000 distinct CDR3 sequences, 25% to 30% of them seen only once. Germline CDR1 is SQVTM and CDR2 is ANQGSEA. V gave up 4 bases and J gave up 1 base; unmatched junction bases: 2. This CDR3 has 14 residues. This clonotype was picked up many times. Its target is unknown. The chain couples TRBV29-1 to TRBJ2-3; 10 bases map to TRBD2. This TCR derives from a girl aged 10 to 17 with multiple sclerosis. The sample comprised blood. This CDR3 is CSVAGTSGTDTQYF. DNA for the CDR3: TGCAGCGTTGCGGGGACTAGCGGCACAGATACGCAGTATTTT.